Listed below are T cell receptor beta chains from one sample, sequenced in a study of blood T cells in healthy people across ages. MiXCR, run by TCRdb on the 5' RACE reads, gives a single entry per CDR3 protein. The profile shows 800,000 to 950,000 distinct CDR3 sequences, 25% to 30% of them singletons. The same data also contributed to another study, on T cells of mothers and their children.

Material for sequencing was blood. Source of these receptors: a middle-aged woman in good health. The CDR3 runs from the conserved cysteine through the conserved F or W. The D gene is left open where the match is weak. Clone size appears in some rows only: once, few, many, or a class for an expanded clone.

j_call clone_size v_call d_call cdr3_nt cdr3_aa
TRBJ1-6 many TRBV20-1 NA TGCAGTGCTAGGGAGGACAGAGATTATTCACCCCTCCACTTT CSAREDRDYSPLHF
TRBJ2-1 NA TRBV5-1 TRBD1 TGCGCCAGCAGCTTAGGGGGCAGGACGCAGGGCACTGAGCAGTTCTTC CASSLGGRTQGTEQFF
TRBJ2-7 NA TRBV7-9 NA TGTGCTAGCAGCCCCATCAGGGAGGGGACAGGCTCCTACGAGCAGTACTTC CASSPIREGTGSYEQYF
TRBJ2-5 few TRBV12-3/TRBV12-4 TRBD1 TGTGCCAGCAGTTTAAAACAGGGGGCGCGGACCCAGTACTTC CASSLKQGARTQYF
TRBJ2-7 many TRBV20-1 TRBD2 TGCAGTGCTGCCGTGGGGGGGGTTGTGTACGAGCAGTACTTC CSAAVGGVVYEQYF
TRBJ1-2 many TRBV20-1 TRBD1 TGCAGTGCTAGGGACAGGGGGACTGGCTACACCTTC CSARDRGTGYTF
TRBJ2-1 many TRBV20-1 NA TGCAGTGCCACGCAGGGTCGCCCTTCGAATGAGCAGTTCTTC CSATQGRPSNEQFF
TRBJ2-2 NA TRBV5-6 NA TGTGCCAGCAGCTTTCGGACAGCGAACACCGGGGAGCGGTTTTTT CASSFRTANTGERFF
TRBJ1-2 many TRBV25-1 TRBD1 TGTGCCAGCAGGGGGACAGGGAAAGCCTATGGCTACACCTTC CASRGTGKAYGYTF
TRBJ1-1 once TRBV20-1 NA TGCAGTGCTAGAGTCAGGGCAGCGAACACTGAAGCTTTCTTT CSARVRAANTEAFF
TRBJ2-5 NA TRBV29-1 TRBD1 TGCAGCGTTGAAAGCTCAGGGTGGGACAGGTACTTC CSVESSGWDRYF
TRBJ1-5 NA TRBV24-1 NA TGTGCCACCAGTGATTCCCGACGGACCCCACAAGGGCCCCAGCATTTT CATSDSRRTPQGPQHF
TRBJ2-1 NA TRBV3-1 NA TGTGCCAGCAGCCCCAGGGCCAGGCATGAGCAGTTCTTC CASSPRARHEQFF
TRBJ2-3 NA TRBV20-1 TRBD2 TGCAGTGCTCGCGCTAGCGGGGGGACCACAGATACGCAGTATTTT CSARASGGTTDTQYF
TRBJ2-1 many TRBV5-6 TRBD2 TGTGCCAGCAGCTTGCGGACTAGCGGGACCAGTTCCTACAATGAGCAGTTCTTC CASSLRTSGTSSYNEQFF
TRBJ2-3 few TRBV2 TRBD1 TGTGCCAGCAGTGAACCTGGGACAGGAGAAACTACGGGACGAACCAAAGGGACAGATACGCAGTATTTT CASSEPGTGETTGRTKGTDTQYF
TRBJ1-2 NA TRBV30 NA TGTGCCTGGAGAGAGGCTGGGGGCTATGGCTACACCTTC CAWREAGGYGYTF
TRBJ2-1 NA TRBV18 NA TGTGCCAGCTCACGGGCTGGCCCCGGGGATGAGCAGTTCTTC CASSRAGPGDEQFF